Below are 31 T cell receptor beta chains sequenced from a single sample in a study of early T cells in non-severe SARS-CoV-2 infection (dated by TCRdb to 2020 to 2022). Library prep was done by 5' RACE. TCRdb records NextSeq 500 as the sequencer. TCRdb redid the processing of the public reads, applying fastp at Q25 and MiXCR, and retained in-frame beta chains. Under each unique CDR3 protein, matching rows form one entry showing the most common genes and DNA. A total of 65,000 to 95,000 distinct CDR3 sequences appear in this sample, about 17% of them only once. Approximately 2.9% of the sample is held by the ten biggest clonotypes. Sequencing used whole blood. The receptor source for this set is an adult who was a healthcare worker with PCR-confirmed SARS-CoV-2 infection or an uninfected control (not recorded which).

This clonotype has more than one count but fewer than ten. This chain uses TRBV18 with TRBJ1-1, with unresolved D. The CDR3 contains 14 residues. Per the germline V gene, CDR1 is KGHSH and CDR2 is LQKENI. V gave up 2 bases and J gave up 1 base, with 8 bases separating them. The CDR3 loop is CASSPDPGNTEAFF. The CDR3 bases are TGTGCCAGCTCACCAGACCCGGGGAACACTGAAGCTTTCTTT.

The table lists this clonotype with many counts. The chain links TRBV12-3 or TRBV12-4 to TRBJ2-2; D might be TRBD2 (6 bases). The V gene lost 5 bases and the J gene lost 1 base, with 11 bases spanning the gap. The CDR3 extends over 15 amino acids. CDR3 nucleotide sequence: TGTGCCAGCAGTCTCCTCGGGGGGAACACCGGGGAGCTGTTTTTT. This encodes CASSLLGGNTGELFF.

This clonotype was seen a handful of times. CDR3 sequence: CSVGGQGGLAGQPQHF. The CDR3 DNA is TGCAGCGTTGGAGGACAGGGGGGACTAGCTGGTCAGCCCCAGCATTTT. The chain couples TRBV29-1 to TRBJ1-5; 10 bases are shared with TRBD1. Germline values: CDR1 SQVTM, CDR2 ANQGSEA. The V segment lost 4 bases and the J segment 6 bases; nucleotides outside the gene matches: 12. CDR3 length: 16 residues.

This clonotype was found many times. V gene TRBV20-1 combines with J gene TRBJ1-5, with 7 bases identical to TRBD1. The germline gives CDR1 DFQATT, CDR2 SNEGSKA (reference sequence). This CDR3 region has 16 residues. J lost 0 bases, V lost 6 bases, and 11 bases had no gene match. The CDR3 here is CSAIKGGFDSNQPQHF. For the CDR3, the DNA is TGCAGTGCGATCAAAGGGGGCTTCGATAGCAATCAGCCCCAGCATTTT.

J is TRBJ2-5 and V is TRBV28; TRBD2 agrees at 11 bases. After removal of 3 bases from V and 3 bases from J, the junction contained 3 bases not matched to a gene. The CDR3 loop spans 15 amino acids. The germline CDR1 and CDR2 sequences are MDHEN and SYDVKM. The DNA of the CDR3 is TGTGCCAGCAGTTTGCGGGGACTAGCGGAAGAGACCCAGTACTTC. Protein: CASSLRGLAEETQYF.

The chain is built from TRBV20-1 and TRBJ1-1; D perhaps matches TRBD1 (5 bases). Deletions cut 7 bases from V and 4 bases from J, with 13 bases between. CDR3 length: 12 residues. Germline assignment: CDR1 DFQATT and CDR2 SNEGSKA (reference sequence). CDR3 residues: CSVLGRGTEAFF. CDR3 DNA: TGCAGTGTTTTGGGGCGAGGCACTGAAGCTTTCTTT.

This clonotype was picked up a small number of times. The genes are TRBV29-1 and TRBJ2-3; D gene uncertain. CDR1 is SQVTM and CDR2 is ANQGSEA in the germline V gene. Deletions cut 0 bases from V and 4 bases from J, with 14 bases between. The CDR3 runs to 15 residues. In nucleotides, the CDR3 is TGCAGCGTTGAAGATCGAGGAAAGGCGCCAGATACGCAGTATTTT. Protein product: CSVEDRGKAPDTQYF.

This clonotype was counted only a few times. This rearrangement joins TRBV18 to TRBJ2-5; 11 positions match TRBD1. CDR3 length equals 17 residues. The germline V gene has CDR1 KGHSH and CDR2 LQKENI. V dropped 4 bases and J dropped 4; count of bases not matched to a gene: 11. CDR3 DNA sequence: TGTGCCAGCTCACAGCTACCGGGACAGGGGGGTCTAGAGACCCAGTACTTC. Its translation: CASSQLPGQGGLETQYF. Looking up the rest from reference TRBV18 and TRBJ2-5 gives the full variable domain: NAGVMQNPRHLVRRRGQEARLRCSPMKGHSHVYWYRQLPEEGLKFMVYLQKENIIDESGMPKERFSAEFPKEGPSILRIQQVVRGDSAAYFCASSQLPGQGGLETQYFGPGTRLLVL.

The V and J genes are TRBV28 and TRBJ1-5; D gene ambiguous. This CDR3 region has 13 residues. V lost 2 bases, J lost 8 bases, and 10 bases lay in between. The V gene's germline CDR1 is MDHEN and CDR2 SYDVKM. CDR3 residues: CASSLRRKEPQHF. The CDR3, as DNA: TGTGCCAGCAGTTTAAGACGGAAGGAGCCCCAGCATTTT.

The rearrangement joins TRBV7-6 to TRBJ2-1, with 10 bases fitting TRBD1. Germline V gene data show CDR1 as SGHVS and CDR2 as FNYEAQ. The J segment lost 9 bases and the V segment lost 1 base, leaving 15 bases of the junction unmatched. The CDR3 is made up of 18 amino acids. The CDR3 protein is CASSLGRDRGSGVGEQFF. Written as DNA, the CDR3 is TGTGCCAGCAGCTTAGGGAGGGACAGGGGATCTGGAGTCGGTGAGCAGTTCTTC.

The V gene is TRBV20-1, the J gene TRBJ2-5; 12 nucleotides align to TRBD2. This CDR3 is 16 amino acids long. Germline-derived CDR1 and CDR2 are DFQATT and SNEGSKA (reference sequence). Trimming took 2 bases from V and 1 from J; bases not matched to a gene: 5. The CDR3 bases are TGCAGTGCTAGAATGGCTAGCGGGAGGGGCCAAGAGACCCAGTACTTC. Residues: CSARMASGRGQETQYF.

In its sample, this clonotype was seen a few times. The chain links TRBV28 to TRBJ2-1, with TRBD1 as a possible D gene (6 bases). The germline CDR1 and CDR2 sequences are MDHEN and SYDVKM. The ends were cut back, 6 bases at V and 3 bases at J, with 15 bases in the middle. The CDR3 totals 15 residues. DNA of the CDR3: TGTGCCAGCAGAGCCGGGACACTCGACTACAATGAGCAGTTCTTC. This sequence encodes CASRAGTLDYNEQFF.

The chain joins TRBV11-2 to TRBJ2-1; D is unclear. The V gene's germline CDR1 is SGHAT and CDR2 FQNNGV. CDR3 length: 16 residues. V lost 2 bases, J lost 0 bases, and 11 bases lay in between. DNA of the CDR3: TGTGCCAGCAGCTTAAGAGAAGCCAACTCCTACAATGAGCAGTTCTTC. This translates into CASSLREANSYNEQFF.

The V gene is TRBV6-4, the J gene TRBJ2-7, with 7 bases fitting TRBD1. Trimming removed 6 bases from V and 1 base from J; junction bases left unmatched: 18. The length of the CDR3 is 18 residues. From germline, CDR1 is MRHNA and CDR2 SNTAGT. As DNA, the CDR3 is TGTGCCAGCAGCGGATTCATAGACAGGGCCAGAGGGTCCTACGAGCAGTACTTC. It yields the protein CASSGFIDRARGSYEQYF.

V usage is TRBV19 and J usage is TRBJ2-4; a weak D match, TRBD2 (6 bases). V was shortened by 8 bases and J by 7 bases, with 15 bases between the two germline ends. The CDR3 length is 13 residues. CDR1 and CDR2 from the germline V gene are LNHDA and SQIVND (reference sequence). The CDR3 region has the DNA TGTGCCAGTGCGGGCTGGGGAGGTAACATTCAGTACTTC. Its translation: CASAGWGGNIQYF. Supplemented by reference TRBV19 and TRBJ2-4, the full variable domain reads DGGITQSPKYLFRKEGQNVTLSCEQNLNHDAMYWYRQDPGQGLRLIYYSQIVNDFQKGDIAEGYSVSREKKESFPLTVTSAQKNPTAFYLCASAGWGGNIQYFGAGTRLSVL.

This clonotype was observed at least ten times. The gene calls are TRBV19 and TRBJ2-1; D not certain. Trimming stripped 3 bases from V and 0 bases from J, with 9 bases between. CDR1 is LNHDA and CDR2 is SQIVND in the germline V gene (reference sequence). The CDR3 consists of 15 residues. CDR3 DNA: TGTGCCAGTAGTATCGGAATGAGCTCCTACAATGAGCAGTTCTTC. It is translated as CASSIGMSSYNEQFF.

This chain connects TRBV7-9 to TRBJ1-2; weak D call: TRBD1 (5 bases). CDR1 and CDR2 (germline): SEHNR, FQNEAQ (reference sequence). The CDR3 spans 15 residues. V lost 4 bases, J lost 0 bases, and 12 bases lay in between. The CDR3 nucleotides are TGTGCCAGCAGCTCCACGATGACAGCTAACTATGGCTACACCTTC. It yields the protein CASSSTMTANYGYTF.

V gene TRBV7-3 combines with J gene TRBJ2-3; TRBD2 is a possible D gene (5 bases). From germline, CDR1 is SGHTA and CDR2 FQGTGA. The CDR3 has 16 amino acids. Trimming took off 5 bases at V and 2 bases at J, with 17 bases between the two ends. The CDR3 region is CASSEGYTGSTDTQYF. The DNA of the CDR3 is TGTGCCAGCAGCGAAGGGTATACGGGATCCACAGATACGCAGTATTTT.

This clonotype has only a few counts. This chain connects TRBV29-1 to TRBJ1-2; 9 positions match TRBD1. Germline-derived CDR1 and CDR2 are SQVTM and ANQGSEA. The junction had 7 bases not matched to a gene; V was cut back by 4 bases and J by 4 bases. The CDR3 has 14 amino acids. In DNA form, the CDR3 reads TGCAGCGTTGTCCTACAGGGGGCAAGCTATGGCTACACCTTC. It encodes CSVVLQGASYGYTF. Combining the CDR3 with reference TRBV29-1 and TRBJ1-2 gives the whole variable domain SAVISQKPSRDICQRGTSLTIQCQVDSQVTMMFWYRQQPGQSLTLIATANQGSEATYESGFVIDKFPISRPNLTFSTLTVSNMSPEDSSIYLCSVVLQGASYGYTFGSGTRLTVV.

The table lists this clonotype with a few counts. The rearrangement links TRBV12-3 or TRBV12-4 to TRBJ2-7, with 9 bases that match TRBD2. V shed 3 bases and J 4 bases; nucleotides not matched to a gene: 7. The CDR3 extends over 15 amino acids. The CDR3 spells CASSLVAGAFYEQYF. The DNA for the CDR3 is TGTGCCAGCAGTTTGGTAGCGGGGGCCTTTTACGAGCAGTACTTC.

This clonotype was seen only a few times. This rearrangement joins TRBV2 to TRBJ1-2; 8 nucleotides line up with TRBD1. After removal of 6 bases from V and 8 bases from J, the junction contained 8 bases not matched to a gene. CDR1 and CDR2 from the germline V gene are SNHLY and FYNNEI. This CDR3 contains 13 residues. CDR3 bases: TGTGCCAGCAGCTCTGGACAGGGCTGGGGCTACACCTTC. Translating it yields CASSSGQGWGYTF.

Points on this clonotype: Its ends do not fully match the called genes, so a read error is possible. The CDR3 DNA follows: TGTGCCTGCAGCTCCCCCGGACTAGTTGGATTCCAGGGCAGCACAGATACGCAGTATTTT. Encoded protein: CACSSPGLVGFQGSTDTQYF. The chain couples TRBV11-2 to TRBJ2-3; 7 bases align to TRBD2. Germline values: CDR1 SGHAT, CDR2 FQNNGV. The CDR3 runs to 20 residues.

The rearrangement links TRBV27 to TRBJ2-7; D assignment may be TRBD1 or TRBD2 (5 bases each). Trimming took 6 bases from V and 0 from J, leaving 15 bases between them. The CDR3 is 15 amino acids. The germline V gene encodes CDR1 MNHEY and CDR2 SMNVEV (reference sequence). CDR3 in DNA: TGTGCCAGCAGCTTGAAAGGGACGGACTCCTACGAGCAGTACTTC. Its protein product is CASSLKGTDSYEQYF.

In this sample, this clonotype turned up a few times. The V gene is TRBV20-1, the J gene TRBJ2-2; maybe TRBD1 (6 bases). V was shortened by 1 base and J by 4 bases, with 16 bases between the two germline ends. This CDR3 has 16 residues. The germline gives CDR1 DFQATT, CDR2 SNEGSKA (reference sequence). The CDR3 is CSARGWRGRGTGELFF. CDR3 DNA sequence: TGCAGTGCTAGAGGTTGGCGAGGCAGGGGCACCGGGGAGCTGTTTTTT.

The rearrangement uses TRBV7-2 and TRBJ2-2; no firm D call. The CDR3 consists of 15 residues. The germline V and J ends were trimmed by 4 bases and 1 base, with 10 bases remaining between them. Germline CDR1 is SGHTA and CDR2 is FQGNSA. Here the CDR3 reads CASSYFRVNTGELFF. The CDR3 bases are TGTGCCAGCAGCTATTTTAGGGTGAACACCGGGGAGCTGTTTTTT.

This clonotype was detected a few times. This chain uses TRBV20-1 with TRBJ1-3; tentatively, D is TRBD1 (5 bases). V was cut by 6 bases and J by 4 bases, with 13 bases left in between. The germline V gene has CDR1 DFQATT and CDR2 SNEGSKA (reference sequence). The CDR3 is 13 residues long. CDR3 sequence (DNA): TGCAGTGCCTGCGAGGGGCCAGGAAACACCATATATTTT. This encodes CSACEGPGNTIYF.

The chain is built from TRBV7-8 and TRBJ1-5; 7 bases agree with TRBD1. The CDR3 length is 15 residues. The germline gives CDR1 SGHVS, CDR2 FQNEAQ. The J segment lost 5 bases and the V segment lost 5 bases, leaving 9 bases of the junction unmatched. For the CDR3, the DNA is TGTGCCAGCAGCCTCTCCGGGACAGTAGATCAGCCCCAGCATTTT. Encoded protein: CASSLSGTVDQPQHF.

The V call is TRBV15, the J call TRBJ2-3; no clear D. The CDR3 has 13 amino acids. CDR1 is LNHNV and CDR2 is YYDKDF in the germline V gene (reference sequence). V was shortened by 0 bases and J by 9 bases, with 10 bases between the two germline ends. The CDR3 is CATSRDPGWTQYF. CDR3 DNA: TGTGCCACCAGCAGAGATCCCGGTTGGACGCAGTATTTT.

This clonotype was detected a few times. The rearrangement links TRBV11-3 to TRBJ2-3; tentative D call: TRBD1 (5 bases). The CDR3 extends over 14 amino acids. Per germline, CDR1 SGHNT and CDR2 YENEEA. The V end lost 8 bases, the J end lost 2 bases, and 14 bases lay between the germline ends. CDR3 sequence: CASHLRGATDTQYF. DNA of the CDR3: TGTGCCAGCCACCTCCGTGGGGCCACAGATACGCAGTATTTT.

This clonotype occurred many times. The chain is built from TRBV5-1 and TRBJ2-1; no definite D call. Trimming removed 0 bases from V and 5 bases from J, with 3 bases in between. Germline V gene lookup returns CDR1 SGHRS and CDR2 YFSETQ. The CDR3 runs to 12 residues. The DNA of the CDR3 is TGCGCCAGCAGCTTGGTGGACAATGAGCAGTTCTTC. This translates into CASSLVDNEQFF.

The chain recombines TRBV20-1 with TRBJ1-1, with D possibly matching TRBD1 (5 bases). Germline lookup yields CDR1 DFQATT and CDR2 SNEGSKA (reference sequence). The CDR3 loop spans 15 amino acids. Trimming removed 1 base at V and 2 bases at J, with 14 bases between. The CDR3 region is CSARVGGLSNTEAFF. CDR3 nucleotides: TGCAGTGCTAGAGTTGGGGGGTTAAGTAACACTGAAGCTTTCTTT.